This is a list of T cell receptor beta chains from one sample in a study of T-cell memory formation after mild COVID-19. MiXCR, applied by TCRdb to the 5' RACE reads, yields one record per CDR3 protein. The sample contains fewer than 450,000 distinct CDR3 sequences, 20% to 25% of which appear only once. The sample comprised PBMCs or a T cell subset sorted from them (not recorded which). Source of these receptors: an adult woman who had mild COVID-19 (a few samples of this study predate the infection). Cell type and time point are not known. CDR3s include the opening cysteine and the closing phenylalanine or tryptophan. D genes are given only for firm matches. Part of the rows lack a size; the others show once, few, many or a class for expanded clones.

J,D,V,size,DNA,CDR3
TRBJ2-1,-,TRBV6-5,few,TGTGCCAGCAGTTACTCGTGGGGCGGAGGGTACAATGAGCAGTTCTTC,CASSYSWGGGYNEQFF
TRBJ2-2,-,TRBV5-1,few,TGCGCCAGCAGCTTGAAAGGGGCATACACCGGGGAGCTGTTTTTT,CASSLKGAYTGELFF
TRBJ1-4,-,TRBV7-9,few,TGTGCCAGCAGCAGCCCCGGGGGTGAAAAACTGTTTTTT,CASSSPGGEKLFF
TRBJ2-7,-,TRBV7-6,many,TGTGCCAGCAGCTTAGAGGCAGCCTACGAGCAGTACTTC,CASSLEAAYEQYF
TRBJ2-3,TRBD1,TRBV13,few,TGTGCCAGCACCAAGAACAGGGGAGGCACAGATACGCAGTATTTT,CASTKNRGGTDTQYF
TRBJ1-2,TRBD1,TRBV28,few,TGTGCCAGCAGCCTAAGGACAGGGTATGGCTACACCTTC,CASSLRTGYGYTF
TRBJ2-2,TRBD1,TRBV12-3/TRBV12-4,many,TGTGCCAGCACCGGACAGGTCACCGGGGAGCTGTTTTTT,CASTGQVTGELFF
TRBJ1-2,-,TRBV7-8,-,TGTGCCAGCAGCTCCCTGGGTGACTCGAACTATGGCTACACCTTC,CASSSLGDSNYGYTF
TRBJ2-5,TRBD1,TRBV7-9,-,TGTGCCAGCAGCTACGGACAGGGTTATTCATCAGAGACCCAGTACTTC,CASSYGQGYSSETQYF
TRBJ2-7,TRBD2,TRBV4-3,-,TGCGCCAGCAGCCAAGATGGACTAGCGGGGACCTACGAGCAGTACTTC,CASSQDGLAGTYEQYF
TRBJ2-3,-,TRBV9,-,TGTGCCAGCAGCGTAGCGGGAACCGACACAGATACGCAGTATTTT,CASSVAGTDTDTQYF
TRBJ2-7,TRBD1,TRBV10-3,-,TGTGCCATCAGTCTAGACAGGGGCTACGAGCAGTACTTC,CAISLDRGYEQYF